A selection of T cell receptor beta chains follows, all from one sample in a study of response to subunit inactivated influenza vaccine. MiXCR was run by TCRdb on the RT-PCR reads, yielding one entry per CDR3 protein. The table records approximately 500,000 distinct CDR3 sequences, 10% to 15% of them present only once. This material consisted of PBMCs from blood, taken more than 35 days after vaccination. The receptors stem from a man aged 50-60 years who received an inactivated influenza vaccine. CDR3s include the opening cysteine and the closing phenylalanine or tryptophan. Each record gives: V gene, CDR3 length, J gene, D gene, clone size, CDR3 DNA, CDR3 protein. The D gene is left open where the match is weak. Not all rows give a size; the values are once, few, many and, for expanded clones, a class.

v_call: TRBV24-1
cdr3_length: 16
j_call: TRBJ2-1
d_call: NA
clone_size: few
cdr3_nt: TGTGCCACCAGTGATTGGGCGGGAAGCTCCTACAATGAGCAGTTCTTC
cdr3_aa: CATSDWAGSSYNEQFF

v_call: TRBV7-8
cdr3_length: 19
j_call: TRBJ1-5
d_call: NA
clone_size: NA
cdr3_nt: TGTGCCAGCAGCCTACAGCCCGCGGTGGGGGAAATGAGCAATCAGCCCCAGCATTTT
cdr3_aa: CASSLQPAVGEMSNQPQHF

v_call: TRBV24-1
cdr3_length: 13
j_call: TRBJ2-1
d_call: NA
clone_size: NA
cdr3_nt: TGTGCCACCAGTGAGGTACTAGGCGGTGAGCAGTTCTTC
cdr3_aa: CATSEVLGGEQFF

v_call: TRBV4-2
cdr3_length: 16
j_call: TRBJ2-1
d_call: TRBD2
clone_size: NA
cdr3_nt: TGTGCCAGCAGCCAAGATTGGAGCGGGGGGGAGTTTCGGCAGTTCTTC
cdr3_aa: CASSQDWSGGEFRQFF

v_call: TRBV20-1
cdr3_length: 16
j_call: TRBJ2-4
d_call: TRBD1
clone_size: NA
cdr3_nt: TGCAGTGCTAGTAAGGGACAGCTCCTAGCCAAAAACATTCAGTACTTC
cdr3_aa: CSASKGQLLAKNIQYF

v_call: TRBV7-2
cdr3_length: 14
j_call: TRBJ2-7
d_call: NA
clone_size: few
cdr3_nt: TGTGCCAGCAGTCCCGTCTGGGGGGAGTACGAGCAGTACTTC
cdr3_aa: CASSPVWGEYEQYF

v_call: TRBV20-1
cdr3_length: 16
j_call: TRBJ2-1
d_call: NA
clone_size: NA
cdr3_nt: TGCAGTGCTAGAGCCAGGCGGGACGACTCCTACAATGAGCAGTTCTTC
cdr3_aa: CSARARRDDSYNEQFF

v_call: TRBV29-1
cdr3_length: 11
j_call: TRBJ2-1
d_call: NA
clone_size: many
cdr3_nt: TGCAGCGTTGAAGGCTACAATGAGCAGTTCTTC
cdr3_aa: CSVEGYNEQFF

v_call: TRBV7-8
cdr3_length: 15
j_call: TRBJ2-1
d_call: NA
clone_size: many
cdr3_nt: TGTGCCAGCAGCTTAGCCAGGGTTCGGAACAATGAGCAGTTCTTC
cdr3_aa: CASSLARVRNNEQFF

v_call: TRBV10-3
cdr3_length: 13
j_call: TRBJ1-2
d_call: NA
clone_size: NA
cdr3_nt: TGTGCCATCAGTGAAAATGTAGAATATGGCTACACCTTC
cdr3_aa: CAISENVEYGYTF

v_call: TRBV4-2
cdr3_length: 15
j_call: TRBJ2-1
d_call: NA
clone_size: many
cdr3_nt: TGTGCCAGCAGCCAAGATCGCAATAGATACAATGAGCAGTTCTTC
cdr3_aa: CASSQDRNRYNEQFF

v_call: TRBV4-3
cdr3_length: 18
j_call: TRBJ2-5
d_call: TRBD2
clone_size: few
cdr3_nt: TGCGCCAGCAGCCCGCTAGCGGGGGGGCGTGAGTACCAAGAGACCCAGTACTTC
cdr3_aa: CASSPLAGGREYQETQYF

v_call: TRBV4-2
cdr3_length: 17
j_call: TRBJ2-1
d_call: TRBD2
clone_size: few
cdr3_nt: TGTGCCAGCAGCCAAGATAGCGGCCTAGCGGCGTACAATGAGCAGTTCTTC
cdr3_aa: CASSQDSGLAAYNEQFF

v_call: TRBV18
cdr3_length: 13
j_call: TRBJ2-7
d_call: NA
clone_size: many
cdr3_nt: TGTGCCAGCTCACCAAGTGGGGGAAGCGAGCAGTACTTC
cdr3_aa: CASSPSGGSEQYF

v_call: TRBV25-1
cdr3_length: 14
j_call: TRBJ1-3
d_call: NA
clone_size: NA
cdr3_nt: TGTGCCAGCAGTGATGCGGGTGCTGGAAACACCATATATTTT
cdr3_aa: CASSDAGAGNTIYF

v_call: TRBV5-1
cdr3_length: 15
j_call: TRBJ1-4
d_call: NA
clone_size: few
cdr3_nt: TGCGCCAGCAGCTCCGGACAGAACCATAATGAAAAACTGTTTTTT
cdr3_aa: CASSSGQNHNEKLFF

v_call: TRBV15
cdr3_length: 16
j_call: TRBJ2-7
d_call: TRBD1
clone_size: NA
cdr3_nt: TGTGCCACCAGCAGCGATTATGGGACAGGGTCTATCGAGCAGTACTTC
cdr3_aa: CATSSDYGTGSIEQYF

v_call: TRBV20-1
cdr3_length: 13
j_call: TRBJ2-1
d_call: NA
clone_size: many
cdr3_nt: TGCAGTGCTAGAGATCGACGATACAATGAGCAGTTCTTC
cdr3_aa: CSARDRRYNEQFF

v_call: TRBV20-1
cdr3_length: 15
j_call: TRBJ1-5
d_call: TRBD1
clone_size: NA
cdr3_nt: TGCAGTGCTTTCCAGGGGGGCGGGGGCAATCAGCCCCAGCATTTT
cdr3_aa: CSAFQGGGGNQPQHF

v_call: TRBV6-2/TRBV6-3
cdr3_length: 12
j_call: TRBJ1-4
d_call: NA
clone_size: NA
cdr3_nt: TGTGCCAGCAGTTACAGGACGAGTGGCGTTGTTTTT
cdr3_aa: CASSYRTSGVVF

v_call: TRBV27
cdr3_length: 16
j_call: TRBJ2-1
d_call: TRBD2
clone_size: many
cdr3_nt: TGTGCCAGCAGTTTATTGGGCGGGGGGGCCAGCGATGAGCAGTTCTTC
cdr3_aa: CASSLLGGGASDEQFF

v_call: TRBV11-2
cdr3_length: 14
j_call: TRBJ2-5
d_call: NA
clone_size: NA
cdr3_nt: TGTGCCAGCAGCCTAACAGGGCGCTCAGAGACCCAGTACTTC
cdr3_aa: CASSLTGRSETQYF

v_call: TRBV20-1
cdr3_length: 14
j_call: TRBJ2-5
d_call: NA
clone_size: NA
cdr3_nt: TGCAGTGCTAGCTCCCCGGGACTTGGTGTGACCCAGTACTTC
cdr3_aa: CSASSPGLGVTQYF

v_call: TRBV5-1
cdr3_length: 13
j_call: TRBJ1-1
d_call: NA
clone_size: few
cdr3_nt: TGCGCCAGCAGCTTGGAGAGAGCCGATGAAGCTTTCTTT
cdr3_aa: CASSLERADEAFF

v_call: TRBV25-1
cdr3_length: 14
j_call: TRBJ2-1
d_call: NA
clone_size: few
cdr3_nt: TGTGCCAGCAGTGGTAGCGCGGGTAGGGGTGAGCAGTTCTTC
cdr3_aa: CASSGSAGRGEQFF

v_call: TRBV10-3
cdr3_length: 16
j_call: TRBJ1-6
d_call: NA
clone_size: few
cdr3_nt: TGTGCCATCAGTGAGGGAGGGAGCTCCTATAATTCACCCCTCCACTTT
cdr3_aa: CAISEGGSSYNSPLHF

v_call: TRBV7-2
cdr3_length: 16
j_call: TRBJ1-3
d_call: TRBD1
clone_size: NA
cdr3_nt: TGTGCCAGCAGCCCGTCGACAGGGTGGACTGGAAACACCATATATTTT
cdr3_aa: CASSPSTGWTGNTIYF

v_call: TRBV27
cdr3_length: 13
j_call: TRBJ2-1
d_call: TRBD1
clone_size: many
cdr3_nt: TGTGCCAGCAGTATCGTTACAGGGGATGAGCAGTTCTTC
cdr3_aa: CASSIVTGDEQFF

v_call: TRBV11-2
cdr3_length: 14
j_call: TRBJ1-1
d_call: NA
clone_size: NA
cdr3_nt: TGTGCCAGCAGCTTAGGCCGTACAGCAACTGAAGCTTTCTTT
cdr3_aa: CASSLGRTATEAFF

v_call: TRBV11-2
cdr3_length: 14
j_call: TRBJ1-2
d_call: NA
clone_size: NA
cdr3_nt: TGTGCCAGCAGCCCCGGGCTGCCGACCTATGGCTACACCTTC
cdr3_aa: CASSPGLPTYGYTF

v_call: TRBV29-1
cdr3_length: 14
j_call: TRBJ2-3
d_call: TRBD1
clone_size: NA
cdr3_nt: TGCAGCGTCACAGGGGGATCTAGCACAGATACGCAGTATTTT
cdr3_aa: CSVTGGSSTDTQYF

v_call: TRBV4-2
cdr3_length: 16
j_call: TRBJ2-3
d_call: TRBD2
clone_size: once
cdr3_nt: TGTGCCAGCAGCACAGGACTAGCGTCTAGCACAGATACGCAGTATTTT
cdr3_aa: CASSTGLASSTDTQYF

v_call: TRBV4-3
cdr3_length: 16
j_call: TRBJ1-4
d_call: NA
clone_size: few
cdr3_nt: TGCGCCAGCAGCCATTACCGGGACTCGGGGCGAGAAAAACTGTTTTTT
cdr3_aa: CASSHYRDSGREKLFF

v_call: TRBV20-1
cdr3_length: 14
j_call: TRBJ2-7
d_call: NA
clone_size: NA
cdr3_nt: TGCAGTGCTAGTCCCCGGAAGAGCTCCTACGAGCAGTACTTC
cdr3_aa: CSASPRKSSYEQYF

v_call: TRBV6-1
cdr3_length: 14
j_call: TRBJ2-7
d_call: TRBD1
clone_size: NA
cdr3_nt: TGTGCCAGCATTGGACAGGGAGGCTCCTACGAGCAGTACTTC
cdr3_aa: CASIGQGGSYEQYF

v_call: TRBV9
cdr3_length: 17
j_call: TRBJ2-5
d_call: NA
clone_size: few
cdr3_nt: TGTGCCAGCAGCGTAGGTCCCGGATATCTCCGAGGGGAGACCCAGTACTTC
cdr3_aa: CASSVGPGYLRGETQYF

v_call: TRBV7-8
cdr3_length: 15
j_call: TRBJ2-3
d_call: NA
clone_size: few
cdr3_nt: TGTGCCAGCAGCTTATTGGGGAGCAAGAGAGATACGCAGTATTTT
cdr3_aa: CASSLLGSKRDTQYF

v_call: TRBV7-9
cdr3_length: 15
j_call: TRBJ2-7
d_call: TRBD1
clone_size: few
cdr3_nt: TGTGCCAGCAGCTTAGTGGGACAGGGAGGGTACGAGCAGTACTTC
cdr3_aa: CASSLVGQGGYEQYF

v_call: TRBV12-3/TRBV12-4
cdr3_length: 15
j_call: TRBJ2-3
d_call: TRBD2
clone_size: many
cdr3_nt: TGTGCCAGCAGTTTATCTAGCGGGGTTGTAGATACGCAGTATTTT
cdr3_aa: CASSLSSGVVDTQYF

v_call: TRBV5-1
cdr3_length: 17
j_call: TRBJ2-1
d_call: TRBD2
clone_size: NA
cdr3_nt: TGCGCCAGCACCCAGGGGACTAGCGGGAGGAACTACAATGAGCAGTTCTTC
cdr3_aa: CASTQGTSGRNYNEQFF

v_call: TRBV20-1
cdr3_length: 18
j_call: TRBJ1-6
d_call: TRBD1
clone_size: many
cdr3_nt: TGCAGTGCTAGAAATATCCCGACAGGGGCCTCCTATAATTCACCCCTCCACTTT
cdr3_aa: CSARNIPTGASYNSPLHF

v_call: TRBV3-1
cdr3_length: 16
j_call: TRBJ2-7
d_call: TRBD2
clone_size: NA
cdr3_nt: TGTGCCAGCAGCCGTGCGAGCGGGAGAGGAGGCCACGAGCAGTACTTC
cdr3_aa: CASSRASGRGGHEQYF

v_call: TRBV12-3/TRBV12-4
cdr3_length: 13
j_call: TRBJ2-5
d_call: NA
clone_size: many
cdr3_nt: TGTGCCAGCAGCTCACTTGATTTGGGGACCCAGTACTTC
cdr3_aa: CASSSLDLGTQYF

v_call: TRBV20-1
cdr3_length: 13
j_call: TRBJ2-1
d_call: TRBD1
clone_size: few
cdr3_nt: TGCAGTGCTGCGGACAGGGGAATCGGTGAGCAGTTCTTC
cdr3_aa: CSAADRGIGEQFF

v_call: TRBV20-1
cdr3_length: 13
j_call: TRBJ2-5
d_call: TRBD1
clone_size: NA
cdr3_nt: TGCAGTGCGGGGACAGGGGGCGCTGAGACCCAGTACTTC
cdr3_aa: CSAGTGGAETQYF